Following are 12 T cell receptor beta chains from one sample sequenced in a study of cytomegalovirus exposure and HLA in healthy donors. It was with 60 Vbeta and 13 Jbeta primers that the PCR ran. TCRdb keeps only in-frame clones here, not all; method: immunoSEQ multiplex PCR. The table shows 150,000 to 200,000 clones, with around 90% occurring only once. Sequenced input: PBMCs. All receptors derive from a boy younger than 10 in good health and CMV-seronegative.

The chain employs TRBV2 and TRBJ2-2; a weak D match, TRBD2 (5 bases). The V gene lost 4 bases and the J gene lost 4 bases, with 19 bases spanning the gap. This CDR3 has 17 amino acids. Germline V gives CDR1 SNHLY, CDR2 FYNNEI. The chain's CDR3 is CASSVTMLRALTGELFF. The CDR3 coding sequence is TGTGCCAGCAGTGTGACTATGCTCCGGGCTCTCACCGGGGAGCTGTTTTTT.

As concerns this clone: A read error may account for a junction end that differs from germline. The chain couples TRBV7-9 to TRBJ2-3; possibly TRBD1 for D (6 bases). Germline CDR1 SEHNR, CDR2 FQNEAQ (reference sequence). The CDR3 is 12 residues long. CDR3 sequence reads: CSSSSTGQTQYF. DNA for the CDR3: TGTTCCAGCAGCTCGACTGGACAGACCCAGTATTTT.

On this clone: The identical CDR3 is also encoded by other nucleotide sequences in the sample. This chain joins TRBV19 and TRBJ1-1; D unresolved. V lost 0 bases to trimming and J lost 2 bases, with 10 bases between them. The CDR3 loop spans 15 amino acids. Germline V gene sequence: CDR1 LNHDA, CDR2 SQIVND (reference sequence). The CDR3 loop is CASSIDAATNTEAFF. The CDR3 DNA sequence: TGTGCCAGTAGTATAGATGCGGCAACAAACACTGAAGCTTTCTTT.

The CDR3 is CASSELSNEKLFF. The CDR3 bases are TGTGCCAGCAGTGAGTTATCTAATGAAAAACTGTTTTTT. The chain links TRBV2 to TRBJ1-4; D is unclear. Deletions cut 3 bases from V and 3 bases from J, with 5 bases between. The CDR3 has 13 amino acids. Per the germline V gene, CDR1 is SNHLY and CDR2 is FYNNEI.

V is TRBV5-1 and J is TRBJ1-6; TRBD1 matches at 9 bases. The germline CDR1 and CDR2 sequences are SGHRS and YFSETQ. V lost 0 bases, J lost 10 bases, and 14 bases stayed unmatched. The CDR3 consists of 18 residues. The CDR3 here is CASSLAGTGPVGRSPLHF. CDR3 in DNA: TGCGCCAGCAGCTTGGCGGGGACAGGGCCGGTGGGACGATCACCCCTCCACTTT.

V usage is TRBV5-4 and J usage is TRBJ2-5; 8 bases align to TRBD1. V gave up 2 bases and J gave up 4 bases; unmatched junction bases: 1. The CDR3 length is 13 residues. CDR1 SGHNT and CDR2 YYREEE come from the germline V gene (reference sequence). CDR3 residues: CASSFDRGETQYF. The CDR3 nucleotides are TGTGCCAGCAGCTTCGACAGGGGAGAGACCCAGTACTTC. The full variable domain, completed using reference TRBV5-4 and TRBJ2-5, is ETGVTQSPTHLIKTRGQQVTLRCSSQSGHNTVSWYQQALGQGPQFIFQYYREEENGRGNFPPRFSGLQFPNYSSELNVNALELDDSALYLCASSFDRGETQYFGPGTRLLVL.

In DNA form, the CDR3 reads TGTGCCTGGAGATCTACTAGCGGGGGATTAAAACAAGAGACCCAGTACTTC. Residues: CAWRSTSGGLKQETQYF. The chain links TRBV30 to TRBJ2-5; 11 bases line up with TRBD2. V dropped 3 bases and J dropped 2; count of bases not matched to a gene: 11. The CDR3 is made up of 17 amino acids. Germline V CDR1 and CDR2: GTSNPN, SVGIG (reference sequence).

This chain links TRBV28 with TRBJ2-7; TRBD1 might be the D (5 bases). V gave up 5 bases and J gave up 5 bases, with 7 bases separating them. The CDR3 consists of 11 residues. Germline V lookup: CDR1 MDHEN, CDR2 SYDVKM. This CDR3 reads CASSSRDEQYF. The CDR3, as DNA: TGTGCCAGCAGTAGCAGGGACGAGCAGTACTTC.

The chain employs TRBV7-8 and TRBJ1-2; TRBD1 aligns across 8 bases. The V gene end was trimmed by 4 bases and the J gene end by 6 bases; junction bases not matched to a gene: 13. Germline V gene sequence: CDR1 SGHVS, CDR2 FQNEAQ. The CDR3 has 16 amino acids. The CDR3 sequence: CASSSHGQGTLNGYTF. The CDR3 nucleotides are TGTGCCAGCAGCTCCCATGGACAGGGTACTCTGAATGGCTACACCTTC.

The chain employs TRBV30 and TRBJ1-1; the D is unclear. CDR3 length: 12 residues. V lost 3 bases, J lost 5 bases, and 10 bases lay in between. Looked up from germline, CDR1 is GTSNPN and CDR2 is SVGIG (reference sequence). The CDR3 sequence is CAWRNSRTEAFF. The CDR3 DNA follows: TGTGCCTGGAGGAATTCGAGGACTGAAGCTTTCTTT.

The chain employs TRBV11-2 and TRBJ2-1; D gene unclear. Germline V gene sequence: CDR1 SGHAT, CDR2 FQNNGV. CDR3 length: 14 amino acids. Deletions cut 5 bases from V and 6 bases from J, with 14 bases between. In DNA, the CDR3 is TGTGCCAGCAGCCGAAGAGAGGCCCGCAATGAGCAGTTCTTC. It is translated as CASSRREARNEQFF.

V gene TRBV27 combines with J gene TRBJ2-3; 7 nucleotides line up with TRBD1. The CDR3 covers 18 residues. Germline CDR1 is MNHEY and CDR2 is SMNVEV (reference sequence). After removal of 3 bases from V and 3 bases from J, the junction contained 15 bases not matched to a gene. The CDR3 is CASSLLGVQGQETDTQYF. For the CDR3, the DNA is TGTGCCAGCAGTTTGTTAGGCGTACAGGGGCAAGAGACAGATACGCAGTATTTT.